The 8 T cell receptor beta chains below come from one sample, sequenced in a study of identifying expanded T cells in peripheral blood. Profiling relied on immunoSEQ multiplex PCR, and the TCRdb table lists in-frame clones only, not all of them. The table shows some 100,000 clones, with 88% occurring only once. The sequenced sample consisted of blood. The receptors here all came from a person aged 18 to 75 in good health.

The chain carries TRBV5-6 and TRBJ2-2; 7 nucleotides align to TRBD1. This CDR3 contains 15 residues. V was pared by 3 bases and J by 5 bases, with 7 bases of the junction left unmatched. CDR1 and CDR2 (germline): SGHDT, YYEEEE. The CDR3 reads CASSSPPGGTGELFF. Written as DNA, the CDR3 is TGTGCCAGCAGCTCCCCGCCAGGGGGAACCGGGGAGCTGTTTTTT.

V gene TRBV7-9 combines with J gene TRBJ2-2; 10 bases are shared with TRBD2. The trim removed 5 bases at V and 3 bases at J, leaving 9 bases unmatched. CDR3 length equals 17 residues. From germline, CDR1 is SEHNR and CDR2 FQNEAQ (reference sequence). CDR3 in DNA: TGTGCCAGCAGCCTCCAACTCCTAGCGGGAGACACCGGGGAGCTGTTTTTT. Translated: CASSLQLLAGDTGELFF.

CDR3 region: CASSSDRVTEAFF. The CDR3 nucleotides are TGTGCCAGCAGCAGCGACAGGGTCACTGAAGCTTTCTTT. The rearrangement joins TRBV7-3 to TRBJ1-1; 7 bases align to TRBD1. This CDR3 comprises 13 residues. Germline CDR1 is SGHTA and CDR2 is FQGTGA. Trimming at V came to 5 bases and at J to 4 bases, leaving 4 bases not matched to a gene.

This chain connects TRBV18 to TRBJ1-3, with D possibly TRBD1 on 6 matching bases. V lost 4 bases to trimming and J lost 0 bases, with 25 bases between them. CDR1 is KGHSH and CDR2 is LQKENI in the germline V gene. This CDR3 is 20 amino acids long. The CDR3: CASSQQSQGIGGISGNTIYF. CDR3 bases: TGTGCCAGCTCACAGCAATCACAGGGCATTGGCGGTATCTCTGGAAACACCATATATTTT.

This chain connects TRBV6-6 to TRBJ2-1, with TRBD2 matching 14 bases. Per the germline V gene, CDR1 is MNHNY and CDR2 is SVGAGI (reference sequence). Losses at the gene ends were 2 bases for V and 15 bases for J; bases not matched to a gene: 9. The length of the CDR3 is 15 residues. Here the CDR3 DNA reads TGTGCCAGCAGTTACGAAGGGACTAGCGGGAGTAATGGGTTCTTC. Protein sequence: CASSYEGTSGSNGFF.

This rearrangement joins TRBV30 to TRBJ2-7, with D perhaps TRBD2 (6 bases). V was shortened by 2 bases and J by 7 bases, with 12 bases between the two germline ends. This CDR3 is 12 amino acids long. Germline V gene sequence: CDR1 GTSNPN, CDR2 SVGIG (reference sequence). The CDR3 bases are TGTGCCTGGAGTAGGGACTCGAGGGAGCAGTACTTC. It yields the protein CAWSRDSREQYF.

The chain combines TRBV9 with TRBJ2-3; the D gene is possibly TRBD2 (6 bases). CDR1 SGDLS and CDR2 YYNGEE come from the germline V gene. V was trimmed by 3 bases and J by 1 base, leaving 9 bases between them. This CDR3 has 14 residues. CDR3 sequence reads: CASSGGEGTDTQYF. CDR3 DNA sequence: TGTGCCAGCAGCGGGGGGGAAGGCACAGATACGCAGTATTTT.

J is TRBJ1-1 and V is TRBV6-1; D unresolved. CDR1 and CDR2 from the germline V gene are MNHNS and SASEGT. The CDR3 runs to 12 residues. The V and J ends lost 6 bases and 5 bases respectively, with 10 bases between them. DNA of the CDR3: TGTGCCAGCAGGCAGGCCCTTACTGAAGCTTTCTTT. It translates to CASRQALTEAFF.